This T cell receptor beta chain was found in a study of cytomegalovirus exposure and HLA in healthy donors. This CDR3 is 14 amino acids long. Germline values: CDR1 MNHEY, CDR2 SMNVEV (reference sequence). V was shortened by 8 bases and J by 8 bases, with 21 bases between the two germline ends. Primers: 60 Vbeta forward and 13 Jbeta reverse. Assay: immunoSEQ multiplex PCR; the TCRdb copy retains only in-frame clones and omits some. Of 63,000 or so clones listed, approximately 81% are singletons. General study findings and limits: Sequence variants that were highly shared formed a cluster that was likely a sequencing artifact. Later on, an analysis tied around 17,000 TCR beta sequences to HLA alleles at 0.05 false discovery rate. Other equally common chains were less clonally expanded than HLA-associated TCR beta chains, a later analysis showed.

As for this clone: Its antigen remains unknown.

This sequence was found in a woman between 25 and 40 years old in good health and CMV-seropositive. Sequenced: PBMCs. The chain is built from TRBV27 and TRBJ1-2; weak D call: TRBD1 (5 bases). This CDR3 is CASRPRGSYQGYTF. CDR3 bases: TGTGCCAGCCGCCCCCGGGGGTCGTATCAAGGCTACACCTTC.